Listed here is a single TCR beta chain. This sample was included in a study of CD8+CD57+ T cells in acquired aplastic anemia. Patients picked for sequencing had shown CD8+CD57+ cell expansion detected by flow cytometry. The CDR3 consists of 16 residues. Trimming cost V 4 bases and J 0 bases; bases outside gene matches: 5. Germline CDR1 and CDR2: MNHNS and SASEGT. The template used for profiling TCR beta VDJ and CDR3 was genomic DNA. TCRdb fed the reads into MiXCR, producing one record per CDR3 protein. Of 400,000 to 600,000 distinct CDR3 sequences in the sample, around 30% were seen once. The clonotype comes from a human donor with aplastic anemia. The J gene is TRBJ1-2, the V gene TRBV6-1; 10 bases are a match to TRBD1. Sequencing used sorted CD4+, CD8+, or CD8+CD57+ T cells (not recorded which) from PBMCs. CDR3 in DNA: TGTGCCAGCAGTGGGACAGGGGGGGCATCTAACTATGGCTACACCTTC. This gives the protein CASSGTGGASNYGYTF.